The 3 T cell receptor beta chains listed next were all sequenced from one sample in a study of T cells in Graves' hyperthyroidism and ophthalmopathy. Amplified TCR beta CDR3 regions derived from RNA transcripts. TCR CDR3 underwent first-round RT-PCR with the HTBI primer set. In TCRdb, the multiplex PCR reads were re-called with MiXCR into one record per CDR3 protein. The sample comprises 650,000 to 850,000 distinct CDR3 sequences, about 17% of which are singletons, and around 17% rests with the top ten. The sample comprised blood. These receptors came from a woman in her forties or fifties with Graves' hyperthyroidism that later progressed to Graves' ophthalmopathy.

This CDR3 reads CAWIERRGSTF. In nucleotides, the CDR3 is TGTGCCTGGATAGAGAGAAGGGGATCCACCTTC. This rearrangement joins TRBV30 to TRBJ1-2, with a tentative D call TRBD1 (5 bases). Trimming shortened V by 4 bases and J by 13 bases, and 16 bases separated the two germline ends. The CDR3 spans 11 residues. Germline V gene sequence: CDR1 GTSNPN, CDR2 SVGIG (reference sequence).

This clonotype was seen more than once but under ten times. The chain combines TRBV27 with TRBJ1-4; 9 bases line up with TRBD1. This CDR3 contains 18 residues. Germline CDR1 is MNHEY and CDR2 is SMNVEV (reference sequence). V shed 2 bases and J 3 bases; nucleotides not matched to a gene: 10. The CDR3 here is CASSLSAGTGYPNEKLFF. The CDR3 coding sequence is TGTGCCAGCAGTTTAAGCGCCGGGACAGGGTATCCTAATGAAAAACTGTTTTTT.

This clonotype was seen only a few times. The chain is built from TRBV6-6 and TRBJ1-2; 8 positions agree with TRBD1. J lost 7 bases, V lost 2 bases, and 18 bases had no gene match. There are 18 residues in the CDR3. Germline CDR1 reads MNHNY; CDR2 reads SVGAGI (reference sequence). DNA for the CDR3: TGTGCCAGCAGTTACCTGCGCGGGACAGGAATGCTTCGGAGTGGCTACACCTTC. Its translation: CASSYLRGTGMLRSGYTF.